This TCR beta chain was identified during a study of T cell responses to AZD1222 COVID-19 vaccine. Broader study findings: White British people made up most donors, females outnumbered males, and clonal diversity was possibly underestimated. Researchers report vaccine-associated CD4 TCRs spanning spike, with dominance at 160-218 and 743-854.

Clones were read by immunoSEQ multiplex PCR, and TCRdb kept only the in-frame ones, dropping some. This table holds 150,000 to 200,000 clones, more than 80% found once. Details on this clone: Its specificity is unknown.

CDR1 and CDR2 (germline): SQVTM, ANQGSEA. The V and J ends lost 7 bases and 6 bases, in that order; junction bases with no gene match: 9. The CDR3 sequence is 13 residues long. The specimen comprised peripheral blood, sampled 28 days after the second dose of the MenACWY control vaccine. This clonotype originated in an adult who received the MenACWY meningococcal vaccine as a control. The chain uses TRBV29-1 and TRBJ2-7, with 10 bases fitting TRBD1. The CDR3 loop reads CSAARDRGSEQYF. CDR3 sequence (DNA): TGCAGCGCCGCTCGGGACAGGGGTAGCGAGCAGTACTTC.